Listed here are 12 T cell receptor beta chains from one sample, sequenced in a study of control samples from healthy donors and cancer patients. Produced via immunoSEQ multiplex PCR; TCRdb's table is partial and in-frame only. The repertoire holds approximately 94,000 clones, with about 88% as singletons. Sequencing was done on a sample of blood. The receptor set was obtained from a woman aged 45-59 years in good health.

J is TRBJ1-1 and V is TRBV28; 7 nucleotides align to TRBD1. CDR3 size: 16 residues. The J segment lost 1 base and the V segment lost 0 bases, leaving 5 bases of the junction unmatched. Germline CDR1 MDHEN, CDR2 SYDVKM. The CDR3 reads CASSLWGGTANTEAFF. CDR3 in DNA: TGTGCCAGCAGTTTATGGGGGGGGACAGCGAACACTGAAGCTTTCTTT. The full variable domain, in which reference TRBV28 and TRBJ1-1 provide the parts outside the CDR3, is DVKVTQSSRYLVKRTGEKVFLECVQDMDHENMFWYRQDPGLGLRLIYFSYDVKMKEKGDIPEGYSVSREKKERFSLILESASTNQTSMYLCASSLWGGTANTEAFFGQGTRLTVV.

CDR3 in amino acids: CASSGGRGMNTDTQYF. CDR3 nucleotides: TGTGCCAGCAGTGGGGGGAGAGGGATGAACACAGATACGCAGTATTTT. V usage is TRBV6-6 and J usage is TRBJ2-3, with a weak D call TRBD2 (6 bases). Germline V gene lookup returns CDR1 MNHNY and CDR2 SVGAGI (reference sequence). Trimming pared 5 bases from V and 2 bases from J, leaving 17 bases between. The CDR3 is made up of 16 amino acids.

The chain combines TRBV15 with TRBJ1-1; 7 bases are shared with TRBD1. With 3 bases clipped from V and 4 bases from J, the junction kept 5 bases outside the gene matches. Germline values: CDR1 LNHNV, CDR2 YYDKDF (reference sequence). There are 14 residues in the CDR3. The CDR3 DNA follows: TGTGCCACCAGCAGGTACAGGGGAGGCACTGAAGCTTTCTTT. It encodes CATSRYRGGTEAFF.

A few counts support this clone. The chain is built from TRBV2 and TRBJ1-2; TRBD1 matches 11 bases. Per the germline V gene, CDR1 is SNHLY and CDR2 is FYNNEI. The length of the CDR3 is 15 residues. V lost 6 bases, J lost 5 bases, and 8 bases stayed unmatched. The CDR3: CASRAGQGAGYGYTF. For the CDR3, the DNA is TGTGCCAGCAGAGCAGGACAGGGGGCCGGTTATGGCTACACCTTC.

Only one count was recorded for this clone. The rearrangement uses TRBV4-1 and TRBJ1-2; TRBD1 matches at 7 bases. Germline trimming cut 1 base from V and 0 bases from J; bases unmatched to any gene: 5. The CDR3 is 16 residues long. Germline loops: CDR1 MGHRA, CDR2 YSYEKL. The CDR3 DNA follows: TGCGCCAGCAGCCAAGGTGGGACAGCGGCTAACTATGGCTACACCTTC. Translating gives CASSQGGTAANYGYTF.

This chain links TRBV19 with TRBJ2-1; D possibly corresponds to TRBD2 (5 bases). CDR1 is LNHDA, CDR2 SQIVND, per germline (reference sequence). V lost 7 bases to trimming and J lost 0 bases, with 10 bases between them. The CDR3 runs 14 residues. CDR3 nucleotides: TGTGCCAGTACCAGTGGGAGCTCCTACAATGAGCAGTTCTTC. Its translation: CASTSGSSYNEQFF.

V usage is TRBV20-1 and J usage is TRBJ1-2, with D tentatively TRBD1 (5 bases). CDR1 DFQATT and CDR2 SNEGSKA come from the germline V gene (reference sequence). The V end lost 3 bases, the J end lost 4 bases, and 21 bases lay between the germline ends. The CDR3 sequence is 16 residues long. CDR3 sequence reads: CSASRDESSLSYGYTF. DNA for the CDR3: TGCAGTGCTAGTCGGGACGAGTCAAGTCTAAGCTATGGCTACACCTTC.

V usage is TRBV19 and J usage is TRBJ2-6, with 9 bases aligning to TRBD2. Germline CDR1 LNHDA, CDR2 SQIVND (reference sequence). This CDR3 has 18 residues. J was trimmed by 3 bases and V by 4 bases; bases with no gene match: 10. DNA of the CDR3: TGTGCCAGTAGTACCGGGAGTAGCGGGAGTAGTGGGGCCAACGTCCTGACTTTC. Translating it yields CASSTGSSGSSGANVLTF.

The V call is TRBV11-3, the J call TRBJ1-1; no reliable D call. Trimming cost V 2 bases and J 0 bases, with 4 bases left between them. The length of the CDR3 is 13 residues. Germline CDR1 SGHNT, CDR2 YENEEA. CDR3 bases: TGTGCCAGCAGCTTATCTGTGAACACTGAAGCTTTCTTT. Its translation is CASSLSVNTEAFF. The complete variable domain, with remaining parts taken from reference TRBV11-3 and TRBJ1-1, reads EAGVVQSPRYKIIEKKQPVAFWCNPISGHNTLYWYLQNLGQGPELLIRYENEEAVDDSQLPKDRFSAERLKGVDSTLKIQPAELGDSAVYLCASSLSVNTEAFFGQGTRLTVV.

This chain connects TRBV6-2 or TRBV6-3 to TRBJ2-5, with D possibly being TRBD1 (6 bases). The CDR3 sequence is 14 residues long. Between the trimmed V and J ends, which lost 4 bases and 3 bases, there was a span of 12 bases. CDR1 is MNHEY, CDR2 SVGEGT, per germline. In DNA form, the CDR3 reads TGTGCCAGCAGTTTTCCCCAGGGGAAAGAGACCCAGTACTTC. This sequence encodes CASSFPQGKETQYF.

The gene calls are TRBV6-5 and TRBJ1-4; maybe TRBD1 (6 bases). There are 15 residues in the CDR3. V was clipped by 2 bases and J by 0 bases, with 7 bases between them. The germline gives CDR1 MNHEY, CDR2 SVGAGI. CDR3 in DNA: TGTGCCAGCAGTTACGGGGGCGCAACTAATGAAAAACTGTTTTTT. Its translation: CASSYGGATNEKLFF.

To note about this clone: An end of the junction does not agree with germline; a read error may underlie this. The J gene is TRBJ1-4, the V gene TRBV6-2 or TRBV6-3; a possible D gene is TRBD1 (6 bases). CDR3 length: 14 amino acids. Germline CDR1 is MNHEY and CDR2 is SVGEGT. CDR3 sequence: CASSAGTTNEKLFF. In DNA, the CDR3 is TGTGCCAGCAGTGCCGGGACAACAAATGAAAAACTGTTTTTT.